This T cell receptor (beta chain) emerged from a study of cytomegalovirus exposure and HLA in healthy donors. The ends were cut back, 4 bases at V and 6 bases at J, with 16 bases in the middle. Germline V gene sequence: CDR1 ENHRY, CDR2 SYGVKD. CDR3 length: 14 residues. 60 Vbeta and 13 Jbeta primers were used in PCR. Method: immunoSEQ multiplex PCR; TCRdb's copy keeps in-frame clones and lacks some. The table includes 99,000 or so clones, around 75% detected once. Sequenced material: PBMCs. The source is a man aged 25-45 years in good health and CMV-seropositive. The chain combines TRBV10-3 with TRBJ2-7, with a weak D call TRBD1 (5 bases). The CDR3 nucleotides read TGTGCCATCAGTGCGGGCAGGGAAGGCTCCGAGCAGTACTTC. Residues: CAISAGREGSEQYF.